This TCR beta chain was found in a study of CXCR3-negative and CXCR3-positive naive CD8 T cells. Study overall: A total of 150 million or so TRB reads was generated, with about 1.5 +/- 0.3 million per library.

5' RACE with UMI labels generated the TRB cDNA libraries. TCRdb reprocessed the 5' RACE reads, keeping one entry per CDR3 protein, no DNA. The sample spans approximately 83,000 distinct CDR3 sequences; the ten largest clones claim 1.5% to 2%. This CDR3 region has 15 residues. Germline lookup yields CDR1 MGHRA and CDR2 YSYEKL. Notes on this clonotype: Its antigen is still unknown.

Triplicate sorting captured approximately 300,000 cells each from every CD8+ T cell subset. Study-wide findings and caveats: High diversity, comparable across both naive subsets, contrasted with much lower diversity in memory CD8+ cells. Greater hydrophobicity was found in TRB CDR3s of CXCR3-positive naive cells than of CXCR3-negative naive cells.

The TCR sequence derives from a human donor in good health. Some clones in this sample may be carry-over from other donors' samples. The chain couples TRBV4-1 to TRBJ2-7; TCRdb indicates TRBD2, and absent DNA this call remains unverified. Sequencing used naive CXCR3- CD8+ T cells from blood. Subset indicated: CD45RO-CCR7+CD27+CD95- naive CD8+ T cells lacking CXCR3 (TNR3-). The CDR3 sequence: CASSPVLAGAYEQYF.